One sample yielded the 29 T cell receptor beta chains listed below, sequenced in a study of T cell repertoires in cytomegalovirus infection. Each CDR3 protein is one row after TCRdb ran MiXCR on the reads. This repertoire shows roughly 230,000 distinct CDR3 sequences, about 5.9% found once; its top ten account for roughly 6%. The material sequenced was PBMCs. These receptor sequences come from a human donor in good health (CMV status not recorded). Some clones in this sample may be carry-over from other donors' samples.

This clonotype has a count of ten or more. The J gene is TRBJ1-1, the V gene TRBV30; tentative D call: TRBD1 (5 bases). The CDR3 extends over 13 amino acids. Germline loops: CDR1 GTSNPN, CDR2 SVGIG (reference sequence). Trimming pared 0 bases from V and 5 bases from J, leaving 10 bases between. Here the CDR3 DNA reads TGTGCCTGGAGTGTTCAGGGTAGGACTGAAGCTTTCTTT. Protein product: CAWSVQGRTEAFF.

Many counts were recorded for this clonotype. V gene TRBV5-6 combines with J gene TRBJ1-2, with D hard to call. Germline CDR1 SGHDT, CDR2 YYEEEE. The CDR3 runs to 16 residues. Trimming left V 0 bases short and J 3 bases short, with 15 bases between. The DNA for the CDR3 is TGTGCCAGCAGCTTGGGGCTGCGGGTGACCGACTATGGCTACACCTTC. Protein product: CASSLGLRVTDYGYTF. The full variable domain, in which reference TRBV5-6 and TRBJ1-2 provide the parts outside the CDR3, is DAGVTQSPTHLIKTRGQQVTLRCSPKSGHDTVSWYQQALGQGPQFIFQYYEEEERQRGNFPDRFSGHQFPNYSSELNVNALLLGDSALYLCASSLGLRVTDYGYTFGSGTRLTVV.

This clonotype was seen ten or more times. V and J are TRBV6-2 or TRBV6-3 and TRBJ2-2; possible D gene TRBD1, 5 bases. The V gene's germline CDR1 is MNHEY and CDR2 SVGEGT. The V gene lost 7 bases and the J gene lost 0 bases, with 9 bases spanning the gap. The CDR3 runs 14 residues. CDR3 region: CASIRQTNTGELFF. For the CDR3, the DNA is TGTGCCAGCATTCGACAGACGAACACCGGGGAGCTGTTTTTT.

In this sample, this clonotype turned up many times. The chain couples TRBV11-3 to TRBJ2-1; no firm D call. Trimming pared 5 bases from V and 0 bases from J, leaving 11 bases between. Germline V gives CDR1 SGHNT, CDR2 YENEEA. This CDR3 region has 15 residues. CDR3 sequence (DNA): TGTGCCAGCAGCCATAGTTTGAGCTCCTACAATGAGCAGTTCTTC. Its translation is CASSHSLSSYNEQFF.

This clonotype has ten or more counts. The rearrangement links TRBV6-1 to TRBJ2-3, with a possible D match to TRBD2 (5 bases). Germline loops: CDR1 MNHNS, CDR2 SASEGT. The CDR3 has 15 residues. Trimming stripped 8 bases from V and 2 bases from J, with 17 bases between. Written as DNA, the CDR3 is TGTGCCAGCGCCCCTGCGGGTACCTTCACAGATACGCAGTATTTT. It yields the protein CASAPAGTFTDTQYF.

This clonotype was counted ten times or more. This sequence joins TRBV6-1 and TRBJ2-2; D is ambiguous. This CDR3 comprises 13 residues. Trimming shortened V by 5 bases and J by 5 bases, and 9 bases separated the two germline ends. Germline V gene lookup returns CDR1 MNHNS and CDR2 SASEGT. CDR3 region: CASSFSVTGELFF. CDR3 nucleotide sequence: TGTGCCAGCAGTTTTTCAGTGACCGGGGAGCTGTTTTTT.

The table lists this clonotype with a few counts. The chain employs TRBV9 and TRBJ2-7; D unresolved. This CDR3 has 14 amino acids. V lost 4 bases and J 3 bases, leaving 14 bases between the germline ends. Germline loops: CDR1 SGDLS, CDR2 YYNGEE. CDR3 DNA sequence: TGTGCCAGCAGCCCTACCGGAACCCTCTACGAGCAGTACTTC. It encodes CASSPTGTLYEQYF.

This clonotype came up many times. The chain combines TRBV7-2 with TRBJ2-6; tentatively, D is TRBD2 (7 bases). With 1 base removed from V and 2 bases from J, the gap between germline ends came to 12 bases. Germline V gene data show CDR1 as SGHTA and CDR2 as FQGNSA. The CDR3 sequence is 17 residues long. CDR3 residues: CASSLGRGLAGANVLTF. The CDR3 DNA follows: TGTGCCAGCAGCTTAGGGCGGGGGCTAGCTGGGGCCAACGTCCTGACTTTC.

This clonotype was seen repeatedly, ten times or more. The chain combines TRBV7-2 with TRBJ1-5, with 7 bases aligning to TRBD1. This CDR3 is 15 amino acids long. V trimming: 5 bases; J trimming: 0 bases; junction bases outside the gene matches: 4. Germline lookup yields CDR1 SGHTA and CDR2 FQGNSA. The CDR3 loop reads CASSDRASSNQPQHF. The CDR3 nucleotides are TGTGCCAGCAGCGACAGGGCTAGTAGCAATCAGCCCCAGCATTTT.

This clonotype was recorded many times. The chain has TRBV6-2 or TRBV6-3 and TRBJ2-7; 9 bases map to TRBD2. The CDR3 sequence is 14 residues long. Germline CDR1 reads MNHEY; CDR2 reads SVGEGT. The V and J ends lost 0 bases and 11 bases, in that order; junction bases with no gene match: 8. CDR3 coding DNA: TGTGCCAGCAGTTACTCGGGGACTAGCCAGGGGAAGTACTTC. Translated: CASSYSGTSQGKYF.

In its sample, this clonotype was seen many times. CDR3 sequence: CATGPAGSSYEQYF. CDR3 DNA sequence: TGTGCCACCGGACCGGCAGGCAGCTCCTACGAGCAGTACTTC. This chain connects TRBV7-2 to TRBJ2-7; D is unclear. The V and J ends lost 10 bases and 0 bases respectively, with 16 bases between them. This CDR3 is built from 14 residues. The germline gives CDR1 SGHTA, CDR2 FQGNSA. Based on the CDR3 plus reference TRBV7-2 and TRBJ2-7, the full variable domain is GAGVSQSPSNKVTEKGKDVELRCDPISGHTALYWYRQSLGQGLEFLIYFQGNSAPDKSGLPSDRFSAERTGGSVSTLTIQRTQQEDSAVYLCATGPAGSSYEQYFGPGTRLTVT.

This clonotype was counted ten times or more. CDR3 region: CASSSFGTATYEQYF. CDR3 DNA sequence: TGTGCCAGCAGTTCCTTCGGGACAGCCACCTACGAGCAGTACTTC. The genes are TRBV6-2 or TRBV6-3 and TRBJ2-7, with 7 bases fitting TRBD1. Germline lookup yields CDR1 MNHEY and CDR2 SVGEGT. The CDR3 is 15 residues long. Losses at the gene ends were 4 bases for V and 2 bases for J; bases not matched to a gene: 8.

This clonotype has a count of ten or more. The chain employs TRBV20-1 and TRBJ1-4; a possible D gene is TRBD1 (5 bases). There are 15 residues in the CDR3. V lost 0 bases and J lost 6, with 14 bases in between. From germline, CDR1 is DFQATT and CDR2 SNEGSKA (reference sequence). The CDR3 here is CSARDLVTDDEKLFF. CDR3 nucleotide sequence: TGCAGTGCTAGAGATCTAGTGACAGATGATGAAAAACTGTTTTTT.

This clonotype was seen many times. The V and J genes are TRBV29-1 and TRBJ2-7; no clear D gene. The CDR3 runs 11 residues. Looked up from germline, CDR1 is SQVTM and CDR2 is ANQGSEA. Trimming left V 3 bases short and J 3 bases short, with 6 bases between. The CDR3 region is CSVEGCYEQYF. In nucleotides, the CDR3 is TGCAGCGTTGAGGGGTGCTACGAGCAGTACTTC.

There are a few counts of this clonotype. The chain carries TRBV30 and TRBJ2-3; 7 bases are shared with TRBD1. This CDR3 spans 15 amino acids. Per germline, CDR1 GTSNPN and CDR2 SVGIG (reference sequence). Trimming cost V 3 bases and J 1 base; bases outside gene matches: 7. As DNA, the CDR3 is TGTGCCTGGAGAAGGGGACAGACGGGCACAGATACGCAGTATTTT. Translation: CAWRRGQTGTDTQYF.

In this sample, this clonotype turned up many times. This rearrangement joins TRBV20-1 to TRBJ1-5; D not resolved. The V end was cut by 6 bases, the J end by 9 bases, with 15 bases between. CDR1 is DFQATT and CDR2 is SNEGSKA in the germline V gene (reference sequence). The CDR3 covers 12 residues. The CDR3 protein is CSATFGGGPQHF. CDR3 sequence (DNA): TGCAGTGCGACCTTCGGCGGAGGGCCCCAGCATTTT.

This clonotype was counted ten times or more. The rearrangement links TRBV7-6 to TRBJ2-1, with 7 bases aligning to TRBD1. V gave up 5 bases and J gave up 4 bases; unmatched junction bases: 8. The CDR3 extends over 15 amino acids. Germline lookup yields CDR1 SGHVS and CDR2 FNYEAQ. CDR3 residues: CASSITGTEYNEQFF. The DNA of the CDR3 is TGTGCCAGCAGCATTACCGGGACAGAGTACAATGAGCAGTTCTTC.

The rearrangement links TRBV4-3 to TRBJ2-7; 10 bases line up with TRBD2. The CDR3 runs 16 residues. Losses at the gene ends were 0 bases for V and 6 bases for J; bases not matched to a gene: 8. Germline assignment: CDR1 LGHNA and CDR2 YSLEER. The CDR3 is CASSQERSGGDPEQYF. CDR3 nucleotides: TGCGCCAGCAGCCAAGAAAGGAGCGGGGGGGATCCCGAGCAGTACTTC.

There are many counts of this clonotype. The gene calls are TRBV28 and TRBJ2-7, with no clear D. Germline loops: CDR1 MDHEN, CDR2 SYDVKM. Trimming left V 1 base short and J 1 base short, with 8 bases between. The CDR3 length is 14 residues. The DNA for the CDR3 is TGTGCCAGCAGTTTATTGTCAGGTTCCTACGAGCAGTACTTC. Protein product: CASSLLSGSYEQYF.

This clonotype was seen repeatedly, ten times or more. V is TRBV7-9 and J is TRBJ2-3; 12 bases are shared with TRBD1. The CDR3 loop spans 18 amino acids. CDR1 is SEHNR and CDR2 is FQNEAQ in the germline V gene (reference sequence). V dropped 5 bases and J dropped 0; count of bases not matched to a gene: 9. CDR3 in DNA: TGTGCCAGCAGCGTTCCGGGACAGGGGGCTTCAAGCACAGATACGCAGTATTTT. It encodes CASSVPGQGASSTDTQYF.

In regard to this clonotype: A much more abundant neighbour one base away suggests this may be a read error. J is TRBJ1-2 and V is TRBV24-1; no reliable D call. The length of the CDR3 is 15 residues. The V gene lost 4 bases and the J gene lost 4 bases, with 15 bases spanning the gap. Germline V gene sequence: CDR1 KGHDR, CDR2 SFDVKD. The CDR3, as DNA: TGTGCCACCAGTGACCCTGAAGAGACGCCCTATGGCTACACCTTC. Its protein is CATSDPEETPYGYTF.

In this sample, this clonotype turned up many times. The chain employs TRBV20-1 and TRBJ1-5, with 9 bases aligning to TRBD1. The CDR3 has 19 residues. The junction had 15 bases not matched to a gene; V was cut back by 1 base and J by 2 bases. Germline V gene lookup returns CDR1 DFQATT and CDR2 SNEGSKA (reference sequence). The CDR3 spells CSARADRGLSAFRNQPQHF. CDR3 sequence (DNA): TGCAGTGCTAGAGCCGACAGGGGGTTATCGGCTTTTCGCAATCAGCCCCAGCATTTT.

There are many counts of this clonotype. The genes are TRBV2 and TRBJ1-5; 9 nucleotides line up with TRBD1. This CDR3 has 15 residues. The V segment lost 6 bases and the J segment 7 bases; nucleotides outside the gene matches: 10. Germline V gene lookup returns CDR1 SNHLY and CDR2 FYNNEI. The CDR3 bases are TGTGCCAGCAGCCGGATCGGGACAGGGCCCCAGCCCCAGCATTTT. Amino acid sequence: CASSRIGTGPQPQHF. The full variable domain, in which reference TRBV2 and TRBJ1-5 provide the parts outside the CDR3, is EPEVTQTPSHQVTQMGQEVILRCVPISNHLYFYWYRQILGQKVEFLVSFYNNEISEKSEIFDDQFSVERPDGSNFTLKIRSTKLEDSAMYFCASSRIGTGPQPQHFGDGTRLSIL.

This clonotype appeared many times. This rearrangement joins TRBV12-5 to TRBJ2-6, with D unclear. The germline V gene has CDR1 LGHNT and CDR2 FRNRAP. Trimming removed 0 bases from V and 0 bases from J, with 12 bases in between. The CDR3 runs to 18 residues. Here the CDR3 reads CASGLVPDGSSGANVLTF. CDR3 sequence (DNA): TGTGCTAGTGGTTTGGTACCGGACGGTAGCTCTGGGGCCAACGTCCTGACTTTC. The full variable domain, completed using reference TRBV12-5 and TRBJ2-6, is DARVTQTPRHKVTEMGQEVTMRCQPILGHNTVFWYRQTMMQGLELLAYFRNRAPLDDSGMPKDRFSAEMPDATLATLKIQPSEPRDSAVYFCASGLVPDGSSGANVLTFGAGSRLTVL.

This clonotype was seen many times. The gene calls are TRBV5-5 and TRBJ2-7; D gene uncertain. V was shortened by 0 bases and J by 6 bases, with 7 bases between the two germline ends. Germline V gene lookup returns CDR1 SGHKS and CDR2 YYEKEE (reference sequence). The CDR3 is made up of 12 amino acids. This CDR3 reads CASSLGRAEQYF. CDR3 in DNA: TGTGCCAGCAGCTTGGGTAGGGCCGAGCAGTACTTC.

This clonotype is labeled as medium-sized (0.01 to 0.1%). The J gene is TRBJ1-4, the V gene TRBV7-2, with D tentatively TRBD1 (5 bases). Trimming stripped 5 bases from V and 0 bases from J, with 19 bases between. The CDR3 extends over 18 amino acids. The V gene's germline CDR1 is SGHTA and CDR2 FQGNSA. The CDR3: CASSPGGVRFATNEKLFF. DNA of the CDR3: TGTGCCAGCAGCCCCGGGGGGGTACGATTTGCAACTAATGAAAAACTGTTTTTT.

This clonotype was recorded many times. This chain connects TRBV5-1 to TRBJ2-2; D is unresolved. The CDR3 runs 15 residues. Germline assignment: CDR1 SGHRS and CDR2 YFSETQ. Trimming cost V 4 bases and J 0 bases, with 10 bases left between them. In nucleotides, the CDR3 is TGCGCCAGCAGCCCCGCAGCTACGAACACCGGGGAGCTGTTTTTT. It is translated as CASSPAATNTGELFF.

This clonotype showed up many times. The chain carries TRBV20-1 and TRBJ2-7; 8 nucleotides line up with TRBD1. This CDR3 contains 13 residues. The V gene's germline CDR1 is DFQATT and CDR2 SNEGSKA (reference sequence). J lost 7 bases, V lost 6 bases, and 11 bases had no gene match. The CDR3 DNA reads TGCAGTGCCCCCGGACAGGGAGCGTATGAGCAGTACTTC. Its translation is CSAPGQGAYEQYF.

This clonotype has at least ten counts. CDR3 nucleotides: TGTGCCAGCAGCCCGGTGGGGACAGGGTACAATGAGCAGTTCTTC. This sequence encodes CASSPVGTGYNEQFF. The chain is built from TRBV7-3 and TRBJ2-1, with 9 bases identical to TRBD1. With 5 bases clipped from V and 4 bases from J, the junction kept 6 bases outside the gene matches. The CDR3 has 15 residues. Per germline, CDR1 SGHTA and CDR2 FQGTGA.